A single sample gave rise to the 18 T cell receptor beta chains below, sequenced in a study of T cell changes during pregnancy in multiple sclerosis. The protocol was immunoSEQ multiplex PCR, while the TCRdb copy is restricted to in-frame clones and leaves out a portion. The sample includes tens of thousands of clones, about nine tenths of them seen just once. Specimen: peripheral blood, collected in the first trimester of pregnancy. Every receptor here comes from a female donor in good health, enrolled as a control in a pregnancy study.

The V call is TRBV9, the J call TRBJ2-2; D remains unclear. This CDR3 has 13 amino acids. The V gene's germline CDR1 is SGDLS and CDR2 YYNGEE. V shed 3 bases and J shed 1 base, with 4 bases lying between them. The CDR3 region is CASSDRNTGELFF. CDR3 nucleotides: TGTGCCAGCAGCGACAGGAACACCGGGGAGCTGTTTTTT.

The chain carries TRBV25-1 and TRBJ2-7; the D gene is possibly TRBD2 (6 bases). The CDR3 is 13 residues long. Between the trimmed V and J ends, which lost 8 bases and 2 bases, there was a span of 13 bases. Germline CDR1 and CDR2: MGHDK and SYGVNS. DNA for the CDR3: TGTGCCAGCTCTGACCAGCGGGCCTACGAGCAGTACTTC. Protein product: CASSDQRAYEQYF.

This chain uses TRBV2 with TRBJ1-6; D perhaps matches TRBD1 (6 bases). V lost 6 bases to trimming and J lost 9 bases, with 15 bases between them. This CDR3 region has 14 residues. Germline V gene sequence: CDR1 SNHLY, CDR2 FYNNEI. The CDR3 loop is CASRRRGEGSPLHF. The CDR3 DNA reads TGTGCCAGCAGGAGAAGGGGGGAGGGTTCACCCCTCCACTTT.

Written as DNA, the CDR3 is TGTGCCATCAGTGGGGGACTAGCGGGGGACAACTACGAGCAGTACTTC. Its translation is CAISGGLAGDNYEQYF. The rearrangement links TRBV10-3 to TRBJ2-7, with 14 bases identical to TRBD2. This CDR3 has 16 residues. With V trimmed by 4 bases and J by 3 bases, 5 bases remained unmatched. Germline CDR1 and CDR2: ENHRY and SYGVKD.

The rearrangement uses TRBV30 and TRBJ1-3; 10 nucleotides align to TRBD1. Germline CDR1 GTSNPN, CDR2 SVGIG (reference sequence). The J segment lost 1 base and the V segment lost 1 base, leaving 10 bases of the junction unmatched. The CDR3 runs to 18 residues. As DNA, the CDR3 is TGTGCCTGGAGTGGTCGATTGGACAGGGGGGGTTCTGGAAACACCATATATTTT. It specifies CAWSGRLDRGGSGNTIYF.

V is TRBV5-6 and J is TRBJ2-1, with a tentative D call TRBD2 (5 bases). Between the trimmed V and J ends, which lost 0 bases and 7 bases, there was a span of 14 bases. Germline values: CDR1 SGHDT, CDR2 YYEEEE. The CDR3 is 15 residues long. DNA for the CDR3: TGTGCCAGCAGCTTGGAGTTAGTTAGGGAGAATGAGCAGTTCTTC. Protein product: CASSLELVRENEQFF.

The gene calls are TRBV6-6 and TRBJ2-2; TRBD2 matches at 14 bases. V gave up 7 bases and J gave up 12 bases; unmatched junction bases: 4. This CDR3 comprises 13 residues. Germline values: CDR1 MNHNY, CDR2 SVGAGI (reference sequence). CDR3: CASNGLAGGKLFF. The DNA for the CDR3 is TGTGCCAGCAACGGACTAGCGGGGGGAAAGCTGTTTTTT.

The sample holds one count of this clone. This rearrangement joins TRBV6-5 to TRBJ2-1, with TRBD1 matching over 10 bases. The length of the CDR3 is 15 residues. V lost 2 bases, J lost 9 bases, and 7 bases stayed unmatched. CDR1 is MNHEY and CDR2 is SVGAGI in the germline V gene. CDR3 protein: CASSYEGTGVVEQFF. Written as DNA, the CDR3 is TGTGCCAGCAGTTACGAGGGGACAGGGGTCGTTGAGCAGTTCTTC.

The chain uses TRBV12-5 and TRBJ2-7; TRBD1 agrees at 10 bases. Per the germline V gene, CDR1 is LGHNT and CDR2 is FRNRAP. V dropped 7 bases and J dropped 2; count of bases not matched to a gene: 5. The length of the CDR3 is 14 residues. The CDR3 coding sequence is TGTGCTAGTGCTCCGGACAGGGGGGCCTACGAGCAGTACTTC. Translated: CASAPDRGAYEQYF.

The V gene is TRBV5-5, the J gene TRBJ2-3; D perhaps matches TRBD2 (6 bases). The CDR3 contains 13 residues. Per the germline V gene, CDR1 is SGHKS and CDR2 is YYEKEE (reference sequence). Trimming pared 4 bases from V and 4 bases from J, leaving 10 bases between. CDR3 protein: CASSPAGSDTQYF. DNA for the CDR3: TGTGCCAGCAGCCCAGCGGGCTCAGATACGCAGTATTTT.

The J gene is TRBJ2-1, the V gene TRBV27; TRBD2 agrees at 12 bases. This CDR3 is built from 15 residues. Trimming at V came to 5 bases and at J to 7 bases, leaving 6 bases not matched to a gene. Per the germline V gene, CDR1 is MNHEY and CDR2 is SMNVEV (reference sequence). The CDR3 DNA reads TGTGCCAGCAGTATACTAGCGGGAGGACGTAATGAGCAGTTCTTC. Translation: CASSILAGGRNEQFF.

CDR3 nucleotide sequence: TGTGCCATCAGTGAAGACAGAACAGGCAATCAGCCCCAGCATTTT. This encodes CAISEDRTGNQPQHF. The J gene is TRBJ1-5, the V gene TRBV10-3, with D perhaps matching TRBD1 (5 bases). The length of the CDR3 is 15 residues. Trimming stripped 3 bases from V and 2 bases from J, with 11 bases between. Per the germline V gene, CDR1 is ENHRY and CDR2 is SYGVKD.

The count of this clone is one. J is TRBJ2-1 and V is TRBV6-1; 8 bases align to TRBD2. Unmatched junction bases numbered 5, after V lost 5 bases and J lost 8 bases. Germline CDR1 and CDR2: MNHNS and SASEGT. The CDR3 spans 13 residues. CDR3 sequence: CASSRASGYEQFF. In nucleotides, the CDR3 is TGTGCCAGCAGTAGGGCTAGCGGGTATGAGCAGTTCTTC.

The chain combines TRBV28 with TRBJ2-7; 7 positions agree with TRBD1. This CDR3 is built from 15 residues. V gave up 5 bases and J gave up 3 bases; unmatched junction bases: 10. Germline V lookup: CDR1 MDHEN, CDR2 SYDVKM. As DNA, the CDR3 is TGTGCCAGCAGTATAGGGGGCCTCGGAGGCTACGAGCAGTACTTC. It codes for CASSIGGLGGYEQYF. The variable domain in full, with the rest retrieved from reference TRBV28 and TRBJ2-7, is DVKVTQSSRYLVKRTGEKVFLECVQDMDHENMFWYRQDPGLGLRLIYFSYDVKMKEKGDIPEGYSVSREKKERFSLILESASTNQTSMYLCASSIGGLGGYEQYFGPGTRLTVT.

The rearrangement links TRBV5-3 to TRBJ1-5; D ambiguous. TRBV5-3 is noted as an ORF with a role that remains uncertain. The length of the CDR3 is 14 residues. V lost 4 bases, J lost 6 bases, and 14 bases lay in between. The CDR3 DNA is TGTGCCAGAAGCCCTCCGAAGTACGGTCAGCCCCAGCATTTT. Its protein is CARSPPKYGQPQHF.

The chain has TRBV30 and TRBJ1-3; D is perhaps TRBD1 (6 bases). V lost 2 bases, J lost 4 bases, and 9 bases lay in between. The CDR3 loop spans 13 amino acids. In germline, CDR1 is GTSNPN, CDR2 SVGIG (reference sequence). CDR3 protein: CAWSRQAGNTIYF. CDR3 in DNA: TGTGCCTGGAGTAGACAGGCGGGAAACACCATATATTTT.

The rearrangement uses TRBV9 and TRBJ2-7, with TRBD2 as a possible D gene (6 bases). The CDR3 consists of 17 residues. V lost 2 bases and J 3 bases, leaving 21 bases between the germline ends. Germline V gene lookup returns CDR1 SGDLS and CDR2 YYNGEE. The CDR3 sequence: CASSVSPRTEGDYEQYF. DNA for the CDR3: TGTGCCAGCAGCGTTTCCCCTCGGACGGAGGGAGACTACGAGCAGTACTTC.

A note on this clone: Other DNA sequences in this sample translate to the same CDR3. This chain joins TRBV30 and TRBJ1-6; D is unresolved. V lost 2 bases and J lost 1, with 12 bases in between. The CDR3 contains 16 residues. From germline, CDR1 is GTSNPN and CDR2 SVGIG (reference sequence). CDR3 nucleotides: TGTGCCTGGAGTTGGGAGGGAGGATCCTATAATTCACCCCTCCACTTT. It yields the protein CAWSWEGGSYNSPLHF. Drawing the rest from reference TRBV30 and TRBJ1-6, the complete variable domain is SQTIHQWPATLVQPVGSPLSLECTVEGTSNPNLYWYRQAAGRGLQLLFYSVGIGQISSEVPQNLSASRPQDRQFILSSKKLLLSDSGFYLCAWSWEGGSYNSPLHFGNGTRLTVT.